This T cell receptor beta chain emerged from a study of STAT5B mutations in CD4+ large granular lymphocyte leukemia. Study-level information: Among healthy donors, a particular HLA allele went with more CDR3 'QG' motifs.

Germline V CDR1 and CDR2: SEHNR, FQNEAQ (reference sequence). The V gene end was trimmed by 4 bases and the J gene end by 6 bases; junction bases not matched to a gene: 11. The CDR3 consists of 18 residues. Whole-study results and caveats: Patient CD4-sorted repertoires looked more clonal than healthy CD4+ repertoires, even without putative leukemic clones. No patients shared main leukemic clonotypes, though roughly 25% appeared at low frequency elsewhere. TRBV06-family usage was enriched in top patient clones (8/27) versus controls (2/35).

Sequencing was performed with immunoSEQ multiplex PCR; in TCRdb, only in-frame clones are kept and a portion is missing. The sample has about 20,000 clones, around 80% seen once; the top ten hold under 10%. To note about this clone: Its antigen is unidentified.

Material: CD4+ T cells from blood buffy coats. V usage is TRBV7-9 and J usage is TRBJ2-1; TRBD2 matches at 14 bases. The receptor was isolated from a human donor in good health. This CDR3 is CASSSPPGLAGVVNEQFF. The CDR3 nucleotides read TGTGCCAGCAGCTCCCCACCGGGACTAGCGGGAGTAGTCAATGAGCAGTTCTTC.